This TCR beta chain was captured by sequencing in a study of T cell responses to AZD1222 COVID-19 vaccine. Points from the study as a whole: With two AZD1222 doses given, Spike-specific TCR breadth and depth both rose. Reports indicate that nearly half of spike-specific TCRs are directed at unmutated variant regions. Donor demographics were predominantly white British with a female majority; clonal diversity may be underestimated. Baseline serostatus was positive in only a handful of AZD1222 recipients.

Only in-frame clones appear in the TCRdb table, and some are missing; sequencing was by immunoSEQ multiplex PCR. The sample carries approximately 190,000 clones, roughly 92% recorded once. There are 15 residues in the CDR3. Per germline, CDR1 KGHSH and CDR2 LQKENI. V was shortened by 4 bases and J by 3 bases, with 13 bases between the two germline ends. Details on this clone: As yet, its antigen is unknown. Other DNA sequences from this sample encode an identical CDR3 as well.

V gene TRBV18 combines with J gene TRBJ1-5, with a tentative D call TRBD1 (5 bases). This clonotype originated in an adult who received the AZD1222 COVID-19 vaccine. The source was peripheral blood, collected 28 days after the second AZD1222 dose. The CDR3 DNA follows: TGTGCCAGCTCACTAGGGACGGGTAACAATCAGCCCCAGCATTTT. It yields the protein CASSLGTGNNQPQHF.